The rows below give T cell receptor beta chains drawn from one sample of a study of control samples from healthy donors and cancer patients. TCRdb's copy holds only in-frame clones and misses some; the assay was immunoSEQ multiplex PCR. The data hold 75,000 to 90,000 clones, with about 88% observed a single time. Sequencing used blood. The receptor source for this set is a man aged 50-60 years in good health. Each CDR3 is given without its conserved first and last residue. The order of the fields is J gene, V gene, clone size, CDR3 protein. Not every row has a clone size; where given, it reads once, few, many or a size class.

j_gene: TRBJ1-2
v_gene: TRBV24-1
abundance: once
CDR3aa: ATRGLGDGYT

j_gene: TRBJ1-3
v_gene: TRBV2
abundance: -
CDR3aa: ASRDSFSGNTIY

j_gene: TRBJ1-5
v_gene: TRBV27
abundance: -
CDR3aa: ASSLRGGFNQPQH

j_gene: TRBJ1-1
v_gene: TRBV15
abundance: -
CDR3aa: ATSYRGNTEAF

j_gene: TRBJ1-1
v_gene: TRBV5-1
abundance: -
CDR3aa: ASSLTKGTNTEAF

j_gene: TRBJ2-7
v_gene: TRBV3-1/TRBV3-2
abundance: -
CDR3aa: ASSRLDRGRKYEQY

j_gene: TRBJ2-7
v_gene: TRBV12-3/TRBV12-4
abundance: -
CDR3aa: ASSLDRPYEQY

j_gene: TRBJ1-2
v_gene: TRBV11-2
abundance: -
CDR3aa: ASSLEGVGLNYGYT

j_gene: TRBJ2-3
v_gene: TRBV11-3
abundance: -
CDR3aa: ASSAGTDPFTDTQY

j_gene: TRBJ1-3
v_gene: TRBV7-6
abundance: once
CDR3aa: ASSFSAAQDTIY

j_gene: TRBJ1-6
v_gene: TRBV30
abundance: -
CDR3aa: AWSRGQGINGSPLH

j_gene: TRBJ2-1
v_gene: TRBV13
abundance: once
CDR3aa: ASSPWGTTVLGQF

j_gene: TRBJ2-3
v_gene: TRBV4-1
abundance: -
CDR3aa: ASSQDRRSTDTQY